This T cell receptor beta chain emerged from a study of T cell changes during pregnancy in multiple sclerosis. The CDR3 sequence is 12 residues long. Trimming shortened V by 2 bases and J by 11 bases, and 12 bases separated the two germline ends. CDR1 and CDR2 from the germline V gene are SGHVS and FQNEAQ. The table came from immunoSEQ multiplex PCR; TCRdb's copy has only in-frame clones and leaves some out. The sample records approximately 63,000 clones, about 94% being singletons. This chain joins TRBV7-8 and TRBJ1-1; a possible D gene is TRBD1 (5 bases). The source is a female donor with multiple sclerosis, enrolled in a pregnancy study. Sequencing used CD8+ T cells from peripheral blood mononuclear cells, obtained in the third trimester of pregnancy. DNA of the CDR3: TGTGCCAGCAGCTTATTCCAGGGTCAGGCTTTCTTT. This sequence encodes CASSLFQGQAFF.